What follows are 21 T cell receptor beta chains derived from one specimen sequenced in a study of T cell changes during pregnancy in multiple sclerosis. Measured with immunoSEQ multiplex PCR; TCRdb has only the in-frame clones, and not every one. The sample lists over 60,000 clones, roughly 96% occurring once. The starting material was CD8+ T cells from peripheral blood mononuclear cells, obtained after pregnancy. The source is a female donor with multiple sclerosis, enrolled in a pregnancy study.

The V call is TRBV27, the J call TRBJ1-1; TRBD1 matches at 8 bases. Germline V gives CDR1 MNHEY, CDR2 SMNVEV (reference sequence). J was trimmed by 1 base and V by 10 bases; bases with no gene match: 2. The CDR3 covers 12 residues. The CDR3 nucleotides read TGTGCCATCGGACAGGGGAACACTGAAGCTTTCTTT. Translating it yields CAIGQGNTEAFF.

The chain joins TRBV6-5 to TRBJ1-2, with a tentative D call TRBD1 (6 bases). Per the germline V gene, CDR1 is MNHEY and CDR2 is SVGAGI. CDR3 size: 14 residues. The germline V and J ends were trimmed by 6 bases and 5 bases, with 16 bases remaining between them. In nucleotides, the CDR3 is TGTGCCAGCAGCCTACTGACAGGAACTTATGGCTACACCTTC. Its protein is CASSLLTGTYGYTF.

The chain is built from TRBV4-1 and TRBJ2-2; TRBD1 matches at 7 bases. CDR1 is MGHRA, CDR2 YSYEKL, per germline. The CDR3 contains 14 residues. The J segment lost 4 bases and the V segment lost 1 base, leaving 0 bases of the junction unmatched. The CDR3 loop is CASSQGQGTGELFF. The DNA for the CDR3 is TGCGCCAGCAGCCAAGGACAGGGCACCGGGGAGCTGTTTTTT.

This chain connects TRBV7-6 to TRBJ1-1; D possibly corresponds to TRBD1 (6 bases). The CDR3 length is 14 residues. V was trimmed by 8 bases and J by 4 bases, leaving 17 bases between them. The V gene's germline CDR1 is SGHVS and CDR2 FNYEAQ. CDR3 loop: CASSGRGAVTEAFF. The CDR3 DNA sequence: TGTGCCAGCTCCGGGAGGGGGGCGGTCACTGAAGCTTTCTTT.

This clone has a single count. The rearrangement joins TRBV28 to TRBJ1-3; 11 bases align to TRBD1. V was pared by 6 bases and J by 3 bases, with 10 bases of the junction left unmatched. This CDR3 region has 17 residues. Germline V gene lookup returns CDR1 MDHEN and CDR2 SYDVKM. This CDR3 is CASSSLGQGEGGNTIYF. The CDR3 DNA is TGTGCCAGCAGCTCTTTGGGACAGGGGGAAGGTGGAAACACCATATATTTT.

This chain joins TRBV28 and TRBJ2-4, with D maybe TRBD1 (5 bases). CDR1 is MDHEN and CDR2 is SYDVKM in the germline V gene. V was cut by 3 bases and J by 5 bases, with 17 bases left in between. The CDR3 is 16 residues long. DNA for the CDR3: TGTGCCAGCAGTTTTACAGGTCTTGGCTATGAAAACATTCAGTACTTC. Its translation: CASSFTGLGYENIQYF.

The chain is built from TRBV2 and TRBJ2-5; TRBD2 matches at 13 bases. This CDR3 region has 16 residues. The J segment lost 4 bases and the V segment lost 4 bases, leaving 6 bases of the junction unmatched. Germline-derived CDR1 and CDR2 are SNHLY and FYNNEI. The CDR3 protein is CASSAALAGGGETQYF. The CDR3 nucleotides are TGTGCCAGCAGTGCGGCACTAGCGGGAGGGGGAGAGACCCAGTACTTC.

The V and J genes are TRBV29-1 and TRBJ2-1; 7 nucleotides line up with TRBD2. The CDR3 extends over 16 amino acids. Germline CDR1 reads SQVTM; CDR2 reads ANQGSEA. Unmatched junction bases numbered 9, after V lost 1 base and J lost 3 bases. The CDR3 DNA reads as TGCAGCGTTGAAGGGAAGACAGCGGGGAGCTACAATGAGCAGTTCTTC. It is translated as CSVEGKTAGSYNEQFF.

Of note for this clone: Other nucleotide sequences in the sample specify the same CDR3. The chain's CDR3 is CASSLSGSSYNEQFF. CDR3 in DNA: TGTGCCAGCAGTTTATCCGGGAGCTCCTACAATGAGCAGTTCTTC. The chain has TRBV27 and TRBJ2-1, with a weak D call TRBD2 (6 bases). This CDR3 spans 15 amino acids. V lost 0 bases to trimming and J lost 0 bases, with 6 bases between them. CDR1 MNHEY and CDR2 SMNVEV come from the germline V gene (reference sequence).

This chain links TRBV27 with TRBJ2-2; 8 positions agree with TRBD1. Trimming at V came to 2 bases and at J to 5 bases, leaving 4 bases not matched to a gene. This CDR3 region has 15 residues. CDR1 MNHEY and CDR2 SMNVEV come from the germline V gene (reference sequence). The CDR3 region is CASSLGRGRTGELFF. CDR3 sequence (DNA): TGTGCCAGCAGTTTAGGCAGGGGGCGTACCGGGGAGCTGTTTTTT.

CDR3: CAVLDIEKLFF. DNA of the CDR3: TGTGCAGTATTGGACATAGAAAAACTGTTTTTT. The chain has TRBV6-1 and TRBJ1-4, with TRBD1 as a possible D gene (5 bases). Germline lookup yields CDR1 MNHNS and CDR2 SASEGT. The CDR3 has 11 residues.

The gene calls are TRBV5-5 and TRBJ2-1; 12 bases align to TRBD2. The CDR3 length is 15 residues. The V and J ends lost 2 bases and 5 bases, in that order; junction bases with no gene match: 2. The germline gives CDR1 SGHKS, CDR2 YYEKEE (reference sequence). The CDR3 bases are TGTGCCAGCAGCTTCGGACTAGCGGGAAACAATGAGCAGTTCTTC. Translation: CASSFGLAGNNEQFF.

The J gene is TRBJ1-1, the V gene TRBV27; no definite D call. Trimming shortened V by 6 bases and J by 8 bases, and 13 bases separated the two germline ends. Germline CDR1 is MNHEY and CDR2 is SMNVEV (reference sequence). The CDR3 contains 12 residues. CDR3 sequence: CASRTGESEAFF. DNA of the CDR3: TGTGCCAGCAGGACGGGAGAGTCCGAAGCTTTCTTT.

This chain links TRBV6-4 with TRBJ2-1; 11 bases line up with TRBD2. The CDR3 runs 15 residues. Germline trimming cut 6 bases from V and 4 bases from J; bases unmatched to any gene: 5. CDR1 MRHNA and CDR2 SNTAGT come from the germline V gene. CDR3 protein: CASSAGTSGYNEQFF. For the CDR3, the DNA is TGTGCCAGCAGCGCCGGGACTAGCGGTTACAATGAGCAGTTCTTC.

The CDR3 reads CASSLGQGATEAFF. The CDR3 nucleotides read TGTGCCAGCAGCTTAGGACAGGGAGCTACTGAAGCTTTCTTT. The chain combines TRBV7-6 with TRBJ1-1, with 7 bases that match TRBD1. This CDR3 spans 14 amino acids. Germline CDR1 SGHVS, CDR2 FNYEAQ. The V and J ends lost 1 base and 5 bases, in that order; junction bases with no gene match: 4.

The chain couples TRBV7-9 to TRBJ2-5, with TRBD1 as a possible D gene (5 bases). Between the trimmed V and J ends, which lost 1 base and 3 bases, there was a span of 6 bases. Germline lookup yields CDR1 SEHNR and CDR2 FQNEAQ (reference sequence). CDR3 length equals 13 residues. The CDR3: CASSLVREETQYF. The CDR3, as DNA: TGTGCCAGCAGCTTAGTCAGGGAAGAGACCCAGTACTTC.

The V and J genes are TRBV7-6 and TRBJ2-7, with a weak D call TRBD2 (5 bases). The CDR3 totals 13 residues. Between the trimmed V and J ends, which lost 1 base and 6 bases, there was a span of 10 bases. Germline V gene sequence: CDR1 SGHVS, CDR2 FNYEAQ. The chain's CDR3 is CASSLGASGEQYF. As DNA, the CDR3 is TGTGCCAGCAGCTTAGGGGCAAGCGGCGAGCAGTACTTC.

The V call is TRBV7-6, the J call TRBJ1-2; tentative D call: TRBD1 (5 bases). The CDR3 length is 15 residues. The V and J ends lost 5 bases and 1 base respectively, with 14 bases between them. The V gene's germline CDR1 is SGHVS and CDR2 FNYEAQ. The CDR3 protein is CASSPSPDSNYGYTF. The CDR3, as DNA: TGTGCCAGCAGCCCCTCCCCCGACAGTAACTATGGCTACACCTTC.

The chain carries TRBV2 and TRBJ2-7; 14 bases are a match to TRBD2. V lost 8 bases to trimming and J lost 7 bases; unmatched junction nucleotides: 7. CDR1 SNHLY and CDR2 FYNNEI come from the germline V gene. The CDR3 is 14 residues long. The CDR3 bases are TGTGCCAGCGGGGGACTAGCGGGAGTAGGAGAGCAGTACTTC. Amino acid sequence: CASGGLAGVGEQYF.

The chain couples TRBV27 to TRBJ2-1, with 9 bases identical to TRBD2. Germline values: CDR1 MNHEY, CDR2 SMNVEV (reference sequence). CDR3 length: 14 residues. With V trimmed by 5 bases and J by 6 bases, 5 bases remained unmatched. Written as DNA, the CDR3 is TGTGCCAGCAGTCCGGGACTAGCTCCCAATGAGCAGTTCTTC. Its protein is CASSPGLAPNEQFF.

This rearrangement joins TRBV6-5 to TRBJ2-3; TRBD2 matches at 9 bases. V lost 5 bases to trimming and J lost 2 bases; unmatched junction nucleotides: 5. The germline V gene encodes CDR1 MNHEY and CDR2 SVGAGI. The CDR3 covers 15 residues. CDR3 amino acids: CASSPLAGPTDTQYF. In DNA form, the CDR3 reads TGTGCCAGCAGTCCCCTAGCGGGACCCACAGATACGCAGTATTTT.